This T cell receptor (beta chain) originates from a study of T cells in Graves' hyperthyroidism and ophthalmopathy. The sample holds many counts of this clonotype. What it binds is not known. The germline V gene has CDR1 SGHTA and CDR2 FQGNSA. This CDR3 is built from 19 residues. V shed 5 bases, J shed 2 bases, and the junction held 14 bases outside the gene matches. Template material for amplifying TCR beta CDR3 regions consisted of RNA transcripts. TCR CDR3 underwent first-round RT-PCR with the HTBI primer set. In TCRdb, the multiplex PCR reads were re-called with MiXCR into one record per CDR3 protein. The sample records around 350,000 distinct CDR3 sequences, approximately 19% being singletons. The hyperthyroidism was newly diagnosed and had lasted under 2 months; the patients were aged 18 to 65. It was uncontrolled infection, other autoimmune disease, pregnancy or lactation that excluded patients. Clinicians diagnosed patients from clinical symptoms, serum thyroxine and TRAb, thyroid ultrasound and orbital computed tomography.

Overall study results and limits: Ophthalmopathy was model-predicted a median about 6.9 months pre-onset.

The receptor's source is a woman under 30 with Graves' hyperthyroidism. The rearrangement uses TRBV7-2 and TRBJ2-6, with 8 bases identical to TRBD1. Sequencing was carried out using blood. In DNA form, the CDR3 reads TGTGCCAGCAGCCCATACGCCACCGGACAGGGAACTGGGGCCAACGTCCTGACTTTC. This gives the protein CASSPYATGQGTGANVLTF.